This T cell receptor beta chain was recorded in a study of OX40 agonist ivuxolimab in advanced cancers. Whole-study context: Patients received ivuxolimab, an intravenous treatment, every 2 weeks at 0.01 to 10 mg/kg. The study's findings and limits: Clones of CD4+ and CD8+ blood T cells grew by week 6 at doses of 0.1 to 3.0 mg/kg.

The CDR3 has 13 residues. V dropped 4 bases and J dropped 0 bases, with 6 bases sitting between them. Per germline, CDR1 MDHEN and CDR2 SYDVKM. Remarks on this clone: Its antigen is as yet unknown.

TCRdb's copy holds only in-frame clones and misses some; the assay was immunoSEQ multiplex PCR. Of more than 45,000 clones in the sample, over 65% are singletons; the top ten hold around 2%. This clonotype was sampled from an adult with an advanced solid tumor such as melanoma, head and neck, liver or kidney cancer. The chain employs TRBV28 and TRBJ1-2; D uncertain. The sequences come from CD4+ or CD8+ T cells sorted from blood, collected in a trial of the OX40 agonist ivuxolimab. CDR3 sequence (DNA): TGTGCCAGCAGTTGGGCAGCTAACTATGGCTACACCTTC. This translates into CASSWAANYGYTF.